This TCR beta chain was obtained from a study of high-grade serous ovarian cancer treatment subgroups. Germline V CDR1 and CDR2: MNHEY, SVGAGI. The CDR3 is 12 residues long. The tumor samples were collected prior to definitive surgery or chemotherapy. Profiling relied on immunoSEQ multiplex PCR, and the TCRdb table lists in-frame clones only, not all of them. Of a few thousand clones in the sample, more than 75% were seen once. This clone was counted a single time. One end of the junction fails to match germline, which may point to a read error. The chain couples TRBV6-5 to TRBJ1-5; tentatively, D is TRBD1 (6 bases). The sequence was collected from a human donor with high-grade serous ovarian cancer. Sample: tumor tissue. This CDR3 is CAISTGNQPQHF. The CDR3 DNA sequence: TGTGCCATCAGTACAGGGAATCAGCCCCAGCATTTT.